These 13 T cell receptor beta chains originate from one sample sequenced in a study of T cells in Graves' hyperthyroidism and ophthalmopathy. RNA transcripts were the template for amplifying TCR beta CDR3 regions. With the HTBI primer set, the TCR CDR3 went through a first round of RT-PCR. TCRdb reanalysed the multiplex PCR reads using MiXCR and keeps one entry per CDR3 protein. The sample consists of around 420,000 distinct CDR3 sequences, about 15% of them appearing once. Sequencing was carried out using blood. These receptors all come from a woman under 30 with Graves' hyperthyroidism.

This clonotype showed up just a few times. V usage is TRBV7-3 and J usage is TRBJ2-1; weak D call: TRBD1 (5 bases). The germline V and J ends were trimmed by 3 bases and 2 bases, with 11 bases remaining between them. Germline CDR1 and CDR2: SGHTA and FQGTGA. There are 15 residues in the CDR3. DNA for the CDR3: TGTGCCAGCAGCTTGGGGCTAGTACCCTACAATGAGCAGTTCTTC. It is translated as CASSLGLVPYNEQFF.

This clonotype was detected many times. The chain joins TRBV5-1 to TRBJ1-1; D unclear. V was clipped by 5 bases and J by 0 bases, with 8 bases between them. This CDR3 spans 13 amino acids. Per the germline V gene, CDR1 is SGHRS and CDR2 is YFSETQ. This chain's CDR3 is CASRWGMNTEAFF. Here the CDR3 DNA reads TGCGCCAGCAGGTGGGGTATGAACACTGAAGCTTTCTTT.

This clonotype was seen ten or more times. This chain uses TRBV27 with TRBJ2-5, with 7 bases fitting TRBD2. CDR1 is MNHEY, CDR2 SMNVEV, per germline (reference sequence). The CDR3 spans 14 residues. The trim removed 2 bases at V and 5 bases at J, leaving 5 bases unmatched. The chain's CDR3 is CASSLMAGEETQYF. CDR3 coding DNA: TGTGCCAGCAGTTTAATGGCGGGGGAGGAGACCCAGTACTTC.

This clonotype has ten or more counts. The genes are TRBV6-1 and TRBJ1-5; TRBD1 is a possible D gene (5 bases). CDR1 and CDR2 from the germline V gene are MNHNS and SASEGT. Deletions cut 6 bases from V and 5 bases from J, with 14 bases between. This CDR3 spans 14 amino acids. The CDR3 spells CASSSTVSDQPQHF. For the CDR3, the DNA is TGTGCCAGCAGCTCGACAGTTTCGGATCAGCCCCAGCATTTT.

This clonotype was found many times. The chain links TRBV27 to TRBJ1-5; 8 nucleotides align to TRBD1. CDR1 is MNHEY, CDR2 SMNVEV, per germline (reference sequence). With 3 bases clipped from V and 6 bases from J, the junction kept 10 bases outside the gene matches. The CDR3 totals 16 residues. The CDR3, as DNA: TGTGCCAGCAGTTTTAGATCCAGGGGGCAGGCTCAGCCCCAGCATTTT. It is translated as CASSFRSRGQAQPQHF.

Ten or more counts support this clonotype. The rearrangement links TRBV6-2 or TRBV6-3 to TRBJ1-2; TRBD1 agrees at 7 bases. The germline CDR1 and CDR2 sequences are MNHEY and SVGEGT. The CDR3 runs 13 residues. With 7 bases clipped from V and 8 bases from J, the junction kept 10 bases outside the gene matches. The CDR3 region is CASTPTGLGGYTF. In nucleotides, the CDR3 is TGTGCCAGCACCCCGACAGGGTTAGGAGGCTACACCTTC.

The chain is built from TRBV9 and TRBJ2-2; perhaps TRBD1 as D (5 bases). The V end was cut by 0 bases, the J end by 5 bases, with 11 bases between. This CDR3 is built from 15 residues. Looked up from germline, CDR1 is SGDLS and CDR2 is YYNGEE. CDR3 in amino acids: CASSVGGRATGELFF. As DNA, the CDR3 is TGTGCCAGCAGCGTAGGGGGCAGGGCGACCGGGGAGCTGTTTTTT.

This clonotype was observed a few times. This chain links TRBV29-1 with TRBJ1-2; D call uncertain. CDR3 length: 13 residues. CDR1 is SQVTM, CDR2 ANQGSEA, per germline. Trimming shortened V by 0 bases and J by 1 base, and 6 bases separated the two germline ends. The CDR3 region has the DNA TGCAGCGTTGAAGATACACTTAACTATGGCTACACCTTC. It codes for CSVEDTLNYGYTF.

This chain uses TRBV9 with TRBJ2-1; a weak D match, TRBD2 (7 bases). The V gene lost 4 bases and the J gene lost 10 bases, with 21 bases spanning the gap. Per germline, CDR1 SGDLS and CDR2 YYNGEE. This CDR3 is 15 amino acids long. The CDR3 nucleotides read TGTGCCAGCAGCCTTGGGGGGGCTTGGACGGTGGAGCAGTTCTTC. Translating it yields CASSLGGAWTVEQFF. Full variable domain (remainder filled in from reference TRBV9 and TRBJ2-1): DSGVTQTPKHLITATGQRVTLRCSPRSGDLSVYWYQQSLDQGLQFLIQYYNGEERAKGNILERFSAQQFPDLHSELNLSSLELGDSALYFCASSLGGAWTVEQFFGPGTRLTVL.

This clonotype came up many times. The chain recombines TRBV14 with TRBJ2-1, with TRBD2 matching 12 bases. Germline V lookup: CDR1 SGHDN, CDR2 FVKESK. After removal of 2 bases from V and 7 bases from J, the junction contained 3 bases not matched to a gene. CDR3 length equals 15 residues. Here the CDR3 DNA reads TGTGCCAGCAGCCAACTAGCGGGGGGGAGTAATGAGCAGTTCTTC. This encodes CASSQLAGGSNEQFF.

The rearrangement uses TRBV11-2 and TRBJ2-7, with a tentative D call TRBD2 (5 bases). This CDR3 has 16 amino acids. Germline V gives CDR1 SGHAT, CDR2 FQNNGV. V lost 4 bases and J lost 6, with 22 bases in between. CDR3 sequence: CASSSFPIDYPGEQYF. The CDR3, as DNA: TGTGCCAGCAGCTCATTTCCGATCGACTACCCGGGCGAGCAGTACTTC.

This clonotype has ten or more counts. The chain recombines TRBV7-3 with TRBJ2-2, with TRBD2 as a possible D gene (7 bases). V shed 5 bases and J shed 0 bases, with 13 bases lying between them. CDR1 is SGHTA, CDR2 FQGTGA, per germline. The CDR3 is 16 amino acids. CDR3 nucleotide sequence: TGTGCCAGCAGCCCCCGGGGGGCTTCGAACACCGGGGAGCTGTTTTTT. Translated, it gives CASSPRGASNTGELFF.

This clonotype occurred many times. The genes are TRBV6-1 and TRBJ1-4; a possible D gene is TRBD1 (5 bases). V lost 7 bases to trimming and J lost 3 bases, with 21 bases between them. Germline V gene lookup returns CDR1 MNHNS and CDR2 SASEGT. This CDR3 is 17 amino acids long. Here the CDR3 DNA reads TGTGCCAGCATGGGGGAACGCGGGGTAGGGGCTAATGAAAAACTGTTTTTT. Translation: CASMGERGVGANEKLFF.